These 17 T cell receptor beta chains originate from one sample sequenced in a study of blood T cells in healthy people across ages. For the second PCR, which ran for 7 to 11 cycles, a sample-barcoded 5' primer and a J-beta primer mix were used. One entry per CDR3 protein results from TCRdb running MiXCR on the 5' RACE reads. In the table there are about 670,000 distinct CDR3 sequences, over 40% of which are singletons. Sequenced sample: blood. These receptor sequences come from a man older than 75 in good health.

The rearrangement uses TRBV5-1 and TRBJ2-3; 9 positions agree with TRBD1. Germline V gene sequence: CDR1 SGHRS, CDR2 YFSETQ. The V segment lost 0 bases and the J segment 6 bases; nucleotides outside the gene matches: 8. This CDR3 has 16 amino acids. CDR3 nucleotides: TGCGCCAGCAGCTTGGGCGGGACAGGGAGGTTGGATACGCAGTATTTT. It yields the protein CASSLGGTGRLDTQYF.

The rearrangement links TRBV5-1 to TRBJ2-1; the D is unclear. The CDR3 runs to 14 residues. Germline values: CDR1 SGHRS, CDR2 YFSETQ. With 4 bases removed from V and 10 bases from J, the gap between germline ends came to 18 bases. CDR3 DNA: TGCGCCAGCAGCCACTCCCGTGGGGTTGGCGAGCAGTTCTTC. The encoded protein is CASSHSRGVGEQFF.

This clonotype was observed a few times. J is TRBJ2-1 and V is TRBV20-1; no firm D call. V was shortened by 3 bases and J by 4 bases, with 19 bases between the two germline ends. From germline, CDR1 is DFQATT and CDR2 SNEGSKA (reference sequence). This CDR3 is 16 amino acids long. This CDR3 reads CSASSSASTDYNEQFF. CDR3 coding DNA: TGCAGTGCTAGTTCATCGGCCAGTACCGATTACAATGAGCAGTTCTTC.

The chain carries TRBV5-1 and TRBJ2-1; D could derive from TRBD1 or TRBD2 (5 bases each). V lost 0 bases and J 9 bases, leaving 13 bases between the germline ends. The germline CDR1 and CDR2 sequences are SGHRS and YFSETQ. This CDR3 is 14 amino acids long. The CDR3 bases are TGCGCCAGCAGCTTGGCCCCGGTTGGGGGTGAGCAGTTCTTC. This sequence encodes CASSLAPVGGEQFF.

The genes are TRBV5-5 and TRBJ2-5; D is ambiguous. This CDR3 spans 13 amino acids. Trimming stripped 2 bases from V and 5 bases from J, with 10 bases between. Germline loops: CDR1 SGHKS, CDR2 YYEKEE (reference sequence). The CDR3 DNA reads TGTGCCAGCAGCTTAACGCCCGGGGAGACCCAGTACTTC. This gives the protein CASSLTPGETQYF. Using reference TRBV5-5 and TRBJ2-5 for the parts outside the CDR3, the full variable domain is DAGVTQSPTHLIKTRGQQVTLRCSPISGHKSVSWYQQVLGQGPQFIFQYYEKEERGRGNFPDRFSARQFPNYSSELNVNALLLGDSALYLCASSLTPGETQYFGPGTRLLVL.

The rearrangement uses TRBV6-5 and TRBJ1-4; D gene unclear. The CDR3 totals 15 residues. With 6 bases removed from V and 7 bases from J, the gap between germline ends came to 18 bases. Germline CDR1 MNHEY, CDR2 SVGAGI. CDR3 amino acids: CASSRTRLGGEKLFF. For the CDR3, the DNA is TGTGCCAGCAGCCGCACCCGCCTTGGCGGTGAAAAACTGTTTTTT.

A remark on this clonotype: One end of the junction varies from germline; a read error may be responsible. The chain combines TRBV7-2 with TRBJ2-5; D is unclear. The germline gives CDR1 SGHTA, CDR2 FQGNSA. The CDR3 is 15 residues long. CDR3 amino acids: CVSSLIPQSQETQYF. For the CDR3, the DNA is TGTGTCAGCAGCTTGATTCCGCAGTCCCAAGAGACCCAGTACTTC.

CDR3 in amino acids: CASSNRQGVGNQPQHF. The CDR3 nucleotides are TGTGCCAGCAGTAACCGACAGGGGGTGGGCAATCAGCCCCAGCATTTT. The chain has TRBV12-3 or TRBV12-4 and TRBJ1-5; 9 positions agree with TRBD1. This CDR3 contains 16 residues. V was pared by 5 bases and J by 2 bases, with 7 bases of the junction left unmatched.

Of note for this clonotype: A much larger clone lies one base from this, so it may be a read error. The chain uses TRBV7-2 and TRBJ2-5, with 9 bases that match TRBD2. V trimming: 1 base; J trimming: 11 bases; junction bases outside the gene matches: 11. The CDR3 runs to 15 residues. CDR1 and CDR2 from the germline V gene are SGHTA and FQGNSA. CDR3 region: CASSLEAGGKNEQYF. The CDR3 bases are TGTGCCAGCAGCTTAGAAGCGGGAGGAAAAAATGAGCAGTACTTC.

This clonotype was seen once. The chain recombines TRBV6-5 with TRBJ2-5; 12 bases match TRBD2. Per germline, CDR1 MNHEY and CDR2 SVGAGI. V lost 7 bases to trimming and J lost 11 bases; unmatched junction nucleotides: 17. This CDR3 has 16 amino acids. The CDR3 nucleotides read TGTGCCAGCAACCCCGGGACTAGCGGGTATTACAATGAGCAGTACTTC. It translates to CASNPGTSGYYNEQYF.

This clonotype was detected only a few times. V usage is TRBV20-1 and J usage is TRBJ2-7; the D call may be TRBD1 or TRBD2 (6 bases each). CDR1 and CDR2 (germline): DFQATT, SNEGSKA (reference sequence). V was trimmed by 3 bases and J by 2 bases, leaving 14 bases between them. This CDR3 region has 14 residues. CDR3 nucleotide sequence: TGCAGTGCTAGTTTGGCGGGACAAACCTACGAGCAGTACTTC. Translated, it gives CSASLAGQTYEQYF.

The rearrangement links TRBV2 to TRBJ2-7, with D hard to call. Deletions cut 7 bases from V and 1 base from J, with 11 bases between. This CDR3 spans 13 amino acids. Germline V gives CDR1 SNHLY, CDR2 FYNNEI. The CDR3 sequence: CASTLRVSYEQYF. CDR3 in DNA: TGTGCCAGCACCCTAAGGGTTTCCTACGAGCAGTACTTC.

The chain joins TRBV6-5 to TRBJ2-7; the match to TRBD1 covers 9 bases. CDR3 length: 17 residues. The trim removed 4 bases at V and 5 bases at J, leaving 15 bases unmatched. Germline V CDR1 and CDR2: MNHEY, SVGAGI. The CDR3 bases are TGTGCCAGCAGTTTAAACCCTCCCGGGACAGGGAACGACGAGCAGTACTTC. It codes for CASSLNPPGTGNDEQYF.

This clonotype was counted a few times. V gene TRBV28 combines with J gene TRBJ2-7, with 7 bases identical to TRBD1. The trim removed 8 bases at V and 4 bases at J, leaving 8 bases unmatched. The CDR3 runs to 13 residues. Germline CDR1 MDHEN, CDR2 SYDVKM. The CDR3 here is CASDPGQQYEQYF. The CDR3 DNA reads TGTGCCAGCGACCCGGGACAGCAGTACGAGCAGTACTTC.

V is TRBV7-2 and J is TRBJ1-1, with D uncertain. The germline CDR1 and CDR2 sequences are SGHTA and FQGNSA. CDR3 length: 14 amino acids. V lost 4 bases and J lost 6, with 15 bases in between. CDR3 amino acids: CASSSFGMRSEAFF. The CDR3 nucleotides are TGTGCCAGCAGCTCTTTTGGGATGAGATCTGAAGCTTTCTTT. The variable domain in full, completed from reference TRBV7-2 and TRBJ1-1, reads GAGVSQSPSNKVTEKGKDVELRCDPISGHTALYWYRQSLGQGLEFLIYFQGNSAPDKSGLPSDRFSAERTGGSVSTLTIQRTQQEDSAVYLCASSSFGMRSEAFFGQGTRLTVV.

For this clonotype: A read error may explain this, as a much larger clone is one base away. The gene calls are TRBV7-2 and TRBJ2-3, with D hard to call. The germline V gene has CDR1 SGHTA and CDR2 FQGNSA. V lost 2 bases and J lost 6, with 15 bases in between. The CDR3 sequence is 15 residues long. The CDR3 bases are TGTGCCAGCAGCTTATACCCAGAGAAGATGGATACGCAGTATTTT. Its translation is CASSLYPEKMDTQYF.

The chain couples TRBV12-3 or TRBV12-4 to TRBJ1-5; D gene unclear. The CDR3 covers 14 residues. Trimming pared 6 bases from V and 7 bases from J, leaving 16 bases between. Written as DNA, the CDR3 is TGTGCCAGCAGGGAGGACCACTCAGGACAGCCCCAGCATTTT. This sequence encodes CASREDHSGQPQHF.